A selection of T cell receptor beta chains follows, all from one sample in a study of blood T cell repertoires in COVID-19. Repertoires were generated with immunoSEQ multiplex PCR, while TCRdb's copy carries only in-frame clones and drops some. The table includes approximately 160,000 clones, 90% detected once. The sample comprised peripheral blood. Receptors originate from a man aged 55 to 70 with active or convalescent COVID-19. CDR3s include the opening cysteine and the closing phenylalanine or tryptophan. The D gene is left open where the match is weak. Where a row states a size, it is once, few, many or the class of an expanded clone; other rows omit it.

clone size,V gene,J gene,D gene,CDR3 DNA,CDR3 protein
NA,TRBV9,TRBJ2-5,NA,TGTGCCAGCAGCGTAGGGGCGGGACCCCAAGAGACCCAGTACTTC,CASSVGAGPQETQYF
NA,TRBV30,TRBJ2-7,NA,TGTGCCTGGAGTGTATCGGAGGGGAGAAACGAGCAGTACTTC,CAWSVSEGRNEQYF
NA,TRBV6-5,TRBJ1-1,TRBD1,TGTGCCAGCAGTTACAGACAGGGTAACACTGAAGCTTTCTTT,CASSYRQGNTEAFF
NA,TRBV6-5,TRBJ1-1,NA,TGTGCCAGCAGTTACAGAGGGGGGGCCGAAGCTTTCTTT,CASSYRGGAEAFF
NA,TRBV7-9,TRBJ1-2,TRBD1,TGTGCCAGCAGCTCATACAGGGGGAGCTATGGCTACACCTTC,CASSSYRGSYGYTF
NA,TRBV29-1,TRBJ1-1,NA,TGCAGCGTTGAAGCGAGGACAGCGAACACTGAAGCTTTCTTT,CSVEARTANTEAFF
NA,TRBV6-4,TRBJ2-1,TRBD2,TGTGCCAGCAGTGACCGACTAGCGGGGGTGCAGTTCTTC,CASSDRLAGVQFF
NA,TRBV18,TRBJ1-1,TRBD1,TGTGCCAGCTCACCGACAGGGCGGGTCACTGAAGCTTTCTTT,CASSPTGRVTEAFF
NA,TRBV18,TRBJ2-3,TRBD1,TGTGCCAGCTCAGCGACAGGGGGCACAGATACGCAGTATTTT,CASSATGGTDTQYF
NA,TRBV5-8,TRBJ2-3,NA,TGTGCCAGCACCGCATTGCACAGGGTTTTTACAAATACGCAGTATTTT,CASTALHRVFTNTQYF
NA,TRBV6-5,TRBJ1-1,TRBD1,TGTGCCAGCAGTACTCGGACAGGGACGAACACTGAAGCTTTCTTT,CASSTRTGTNTEAFF
NA,TRBV27,TRBJ1-5,TRBD1,TGTGCCAGCAGTCCATCGGGGGACAGGGTAGGAAATCAGCCCCAGCATTTT,CASSPSGDRVGNQPQHF
NA,TRBV19,TRBJ1-5,TRBD1,TGTGCCAGTTGCAGGGGGCGCGTAATGGACCAGCCCCAGCATTTT,CASCRGRVMDQPQHF
NA,TRBV7-9,TRBJ2-1,TRBD2,TGTGCCAGCAGCATCGACTGGACTAGCGGGACCTACAATGAGCAGTTCTTC,CASSIDWTSGTYNEQFF
few,TRBV5-1,TRBJ2-7,TRBD1,TGCGCCAGCAGCTACGACAGGGGCCCCTACGAGCAGTACTTC,CASSYDRGPYEQYF
NA,TRBV10-1,TRBJ2-1,NA,TGCGCCAGCAGTGAGGAGGCGCGCGGGTGGAGCTCCTACAATGAGCAGTTCTTC,CASSEEARGWSSYNEQFF
once,TRBV10-3,TRBJ1-5,NA,TGTGCCATCAGTGAAAACAGGGACCAGCCCCAGCATTTT,CAISENRDQPQHF
NA,TRBV5-1,TRBJ2-5,NA,TGCGCCAGCAGCTTGGCCACGGGGATGGGAGAGACCCAGTACTTC,CASSLATGMGETQYF
NA,TRBV10-3,TRBJ2-5,NA,TGTGCCATCAGTGAGCCACAAGAGACCCAGTACTTC,CAISEPQETQYF
NA,TRBV19,TRBJ1-4,NA,TGTGCCAGTACCTTTGCAACTACCCTCGGTGAAAAACTGTTTTTT,CASTFATTLGEKLFF
NA,TRBV18,TRBJ2-7,TRBD2,TGTGCCAGCTCGGGGACTAGCGGGGAGTCCGAGCAGTACTTC,CASSGTSGESEQYF
few,TRBV5-1,TRBJ2-1,NA,TGCGCCAGCAGCTTGGCGCATAGCTCCTACAATGAGCAGTTCTTC,CASSLAHSSYNEQFF
NA,TRBV6-1,TRBJ1-2,TRBD1,TGTGCCAGCAGTGAAACAGGGGGCTGGGGCTATGGCTACACCTTC,CASSETGGWGYGYTF
NA,TRBV6-2/TRBV6-3,TRBJ2-7,NA,TGTGCCAGCAGTTCATCAGGGTACGAGCAGTACTTC,CASSSSGYEQYF
NA,TRBV11-2,TRBJ2-1,NA,TGTGCCAGCAGTCTCGGAGTCGGCGAGTACAATGAGCAGTTCTTC,CASSLGVGEYNEQFF
NA,TRBV6-5,TRBJ1-2,TRBD1,TGTGCCAGCAGTTCCCGACAGGGGGTGAACTATGGCTACACCTTC,CASSSRQGVNYGYTF
NA,TRBV12-3/TRBV12-4,TRBJ1-2,NA,TGTGCCAGCAGTTTAGACTCTTATGGCTACACCTTC,CASSLDSYGYTF
NA,TRBV15,TRBJ2-1,NA,TGTGCCACCAGCAGAGATTTCGGGTATGAGCAGTTCTTC,CATSRDFGYEQFF
NA,TRBV10-3,TRBJ1-5,NA,TGTGCCATCAGTGAGTATCCGGGTAGAAGCAATCAGCCCCAGCATTTT,CAISEYPGRSNQPQHF
once,TRBV5-1,TRBJ2-2,NA,TGCGCCAGCAGCTTGGACAGATGGGGGGCCGGGGAGCTGTTTTTT,CASSLDRWGAGELFF
NA,TRBV6-5,TRBJ1-2,NA,TGTGCCAGCAGTCAATCCGGGACAAAGAAAGGCTACACCTTC,CASSQSGTKKGYTF
NA,TRBV10-1,TRBJ2-3,NA,TGCGCCAGCAGTGGGACAGAGAGCACAGATACGCAGTATTTT,CASSGTESTDTQYF
NA,TRBV5-1,TRBJ2-2,NA,TGCGCCAGCAGCCGCGCAGACAGTGACACCGGGGAGCTGTTTTTT,CASSRADSDTGELFF
NA,TRBV2,TRBJ2-6,TRBD1,TGTGCCAGCAGTGCGGACAGGACTGGGGCCAACGTCCTGACTTTC,CASSADRTGANVLTF
NA,TRBV7-2,TRBJ1-3,TRBD1,TGTGCCAGCAGCTTCGCGATGACAGGGGCTGGAAACACCATATATTTT,CASSFAMTGAGNTIYF
few,TRBV2,TRBJ1-2,NA,TGTGCCAGCAGTGAAGCGGGGACAAGGAGCTATGGCTACACCTTC,CASSEAGTRSYGYTF
NA,TRBV27,TRBJ1-2,TRBD1,TGTGCCAGCAGTCCGAACGACAGGGGGCGAAAAGGCTACACCTTC,CASSPNDRGRKGYTF
NA,TRBV7-6,TRBJ2-1,TRBD2,TGTGCCAGCAGCTTTAGACTAGCGGGCGGGGGCTCCTACAATGAGCAGTTCTTC,CASSFRLAGGGSYNEQFF
NA,TRBV11-2,TRBJ2-1,NA,TGTGCCAGCAGCCAACCGCAGGGTCGAAATGAGCAGTTCTTC,CASSQPQGRNEQFF
NA,TRBV10-3,TRBJ1-5,TRBD1,TGTGCCATCAGTGTGACAGGGGATAGCAATCAGCCCCAGCATTTT,CAISVTGDSNQPQHF
NA,TRBV28,TRBJ2-5,TRBD1,TGTGCCAGCAGTACAGGGGGCCCAGAGACCCAGTACTTC,CASSTGGPETQYF
few,TRBV5-4,TRBJ2-7,NA,TGTGCCAGCAGCCACCTGGCGGGCTACGAGCAGTACTTC,CASSHLAGYEQYF
NA,TRBV6-5,TRBJ2-1,TRBD2,TGTGCCAGCAGTTACGGAGCGGGGAACAATGAGCAGTTCTTC,CASSYGAGNNEQFF
NA,TRBV12-5,TRBJ2-3,TRBD2,TGTGCTAGTGGTTCCGGACTAGCGGGAGGAACAGATACGCAGTATTTT,CASGSGLAGGTDTQYF
once,TRBV5-1,TRBJ2-5,TRBD2,TGCGCCAGCAGCTTGGCTAGCGGGAGGGCCGGAGAGACCCAGTACTTC,CASSLASGRAGETQYF
NA,TRBV2,TRBJ1-1,NA,TGTGCCAGCGATGCGACTACTTTAGGCACTGAAGCTTTCTTT,CASDATTLGTEAFF
NA,TRBV5-1,TRBJ2-6,TRBD1,TGCGCCAGCAGCATCCTCCAGACAGGGGTTCTCTCTGGGGCCAACGTCCTGACTTTC,CASSILQTGVLSGANVLTF
NA,TRBV18,TRBJ1-4,NA,TGTGCCAGCTTCACGGGAGTAACAACTAATGAAAAACTGTTTTTT,CASFTGVTTNEKLFF
NA,TRBV4-1,TRBJ1-1,TRBD1,TGCGCCAGCAGCGAACTTACAGGGGTGACCACTGAAGCTTTCTTT,CASSELTGVTTEAFF
NA,TRBV30,TRBJ1-1,TRBD1,TGTGCCTCGCGGGGACAGGCCAACACTGAAGCTTTCTTT,CASRGQANTEAFF
few,TRBV6-5,TRBJ2-2,NA,TGTGCCAGCAGCCCGACGGGAACGGGCACCGGGGAGCTGTTTTTT,CASSPTGTGTGELFF
NA,TRBV27,TRBJ1-2,NA,TGTGCCAGCAGTTTAGTGCTAGGCTACACCTTC,CASSLVLGYTF